The 23 T cell receptor beta chains below were found in one sample sequenced in a study of blood T cell repertoires in COVID-19. Produced via immunoSEQ multiplex PCR; TCRdb's table is partial and in-frame only. The table records 55,000 to 85,000 clones, roughly 86% of them present only once. What was sequenced was peripheral blood. The receptors come from a woman in her 70s with acute or convalescent COVID-19.

This chain joins TRBV30 and TRBJ2-1; D remains unclear. This CDR3 is 10 amino acids long. Germline V CDR1 and CDR2: GTSNPN, SVGIG (reference sequence). V shed 8 bases and J shed 5 bases, with 7 bases lying between them. CDR3 sequence (DNA): TGTGCCAGCGTCAACAATGAGCAGTTCTTC. Translating gives CASVNNEQFF.

V gene TRBV28 combines with J gene TRBJ2-6, with TRBD2 identical over 7 bases. Germline values: CDR1 MDHEN, CDR2 SYDVKM. The CDR3 loop spans 16 amino acids. With V trimmed by 6 bases and J by 0 bases, 5 bases remained unmatched. The CDR3 sequence is CASRLRGFSGANVLTF. DNA for the CDR3: TGTGCCAGCAGGCTGCGGGGGTTCTCTGGGGCCAACGTCCTGACTTTC.

This clone was picked up a small number of times. The chain carries TRBV28 and TRBJ2-1, with 8 positions matching TRBD1. Germline V CDR1 and CDR2: MDHEN, SYDVKM. This CDR3 comprises 14 residues. The J segment lost 13 bases and the V segment lost 2 bases, leaving 10 bases of the junction unmatched. CDR3 in amino acids: CASSLMSLQGEQFF. In nucleotides, the CDR3 is TGTGCCAGCAGTTTAATGTCGTTACAGGGGGAACAGTTCTTC.

The rearrangement links TRBV30 to TRBJ1-5, with D perhaps TRBD1 (5 bases). There are 16 residues in the CDR3. V lost 5 bases and J lost 3, with 20 bases in between. Germline V CDR1 and CDR2: GTSNPN, SVGIG (reference sequence). The CDR3 DNA follows: TGTGCCTGGGCCCAACCCCTCACAGGCTACAATCAGCCCCAGCATTTT. Its translation is CAWAQPLTGYNQPQHF.

The chain has TRBV28 and TRBJ1-2; D is undetermined. V shed 6 bases and J shed 2 bases, with 19 bases lying between them. The CDR3 runs 16 residues. Germline V gene data show CDR1 as MDHEN and CDR2 as SYDVKM. CDR3 region: CASSPPLETRNYGYTF. CDR3 nucleotide sequence: TGTGCCAGCAGCCCGCCCTTAGAGACCAGGAACTATGGCTACACCTTC.

The rearrangement links TRBV7-2 to TRBJ2-3, with 8 bases identical to TRBD1. The CDR3 length is 16 residues. V gave up 2 bases and J gave up 2 bases; unmatched junction bases: 6. CDR1 SGHTA and CDR2 FQGNSA come from the germline V gene. CDR3 in amino acids: CASSLRSGGATDTQYF. CDR3 sequence (DNA): TGTGCCAGCAGCTTACGGTCAGGGGGCGCCACAGATACGCAGTATTTT.

The V gene is TRBV6-5, the J gene TRBJ2-3, with 8 bases lining up with TRBD2. The CDR3 spans 16 residues. Unmatched junction bases numbered 15, after V lost 3 bases and J lost 10 bases. CDR1 is MNHEY, CDR2 SVGAGI, per germline. The CDR3 bases are TGTGCCAGCAGTTATAGTAAGCGGGAGCTCTCAGGGGCGCAGTATTTT. This sequence encodes CASSYSKRELSGAQYF.

This clone is deemed medium-sized. This chain connects TRBV27 to TRBJ1-6; TRBD1 aligns across 7 bases. Looked up from germline, CDR1 is MNHEY and CDR2 is SMNVEV (reference sequence). Trimming cost V 7 bases and J 9 bases; bases outside gene matches: 6. CDR3 length equals 13 residues. This CDR3 reads CASKTGPVSPLHF. The CDR3 region has the DNA TGTGCCAGCAAGACAGGGCCGGTTTCACCCCTCCACTTT.

The chain combines TRBV2 with TRBJ2-5, with D maybe TRBD2 (5 bases). The CDR3 has 13 amino acids. Trimming took 4 bases from V and 2 from J, leaving 8 bases between them. Germline loops: CDR1 SNHLY, CDR2 FYNNEI. This CDR3 is CASSAERQETQYF. CDR3 in DNA: TGTGCCAGCAGTGCGGAGCGGCAAGAGACCCAGTACTTC.

The chain employs TRBV11-2 and TRBJ1-1, with TRBD1 as a possible D gene (6 bases). This CDR3 is 15 amino acids long. The germline V gene encodes CDR1 SGHAT and CDR2 FQNNGV. The V and J ends lost 2 bases and 4 bases respectively, with 14 bases between them. The CDR3 nucleotides read TGTGCCAGCAGCTTAATGGCAGGGGCGAGCACTGAAGCTTTCTTT. It codes for CASSLMAGASTEAFF.

The chain employs TRBV5-1 and TRBJ2-5, with a possible D match to TRBD1 (5 bases). Looked up from germline, CDR1 is SGHRS and CDR2 is YFSETQ. The CDR3 sequence is 13 residues long. Trimming removed 0 bases from V and 2 bases from J, with 5 bases in between. DNA of the CDR3: TGCGCCAGCAGCTTGGAGGGGCAAGAGACCCAGTACTTC. Translated, it gives CASSLEGQETQYF.

V and J are TRBV29-1 and TRBJ2-3; D is possibly TRBD2 (6 bases). This CDR3 region has 13 residues. Germline V lookup: CDR1 SQVTM, CDR2 ANQGSEA. Trimming removed 6 bases at V and 4 bases at J, with 14 bases between. The CDR3, as DNA: TGCAGCGTGGGGGACCGGGGGTCAGATACGCAGTATTTT. Protein product: CSVGDRGSDTQYF.

Here the CDR3 reads CASSLANVEEQYF. Written as DNA, the CDR3 is TGTGCCAGCAGCTTAGCGAACGTCGAGGAGCAGTACTTC. V gene TRBV7-9 combines with J gene TRBJ2-7, with unresolved D. CDR3 size: 13 residues. The ends were cut back, 0 bases at V and 7 bases at J, with 10 bases in the middle. Germline loops: CDR1 SEHNR, CDR2 FQNEAQ (reference sequence).

The CDR3 protein is CASSYSPGTEAFF. The CDR3 DNA reads as TGTGCCAGCAGTTACTCGCCAGGGACTGAAGCTTTCTTT. This rearrangement joins TRBV6-6 to TRBJ1-1, with D possibly TRBD1 on 5 matching bases. Germline lookup yields CDR1 MNHNY and CDR2 SVGAGI (reference sequence). The CDR3 totals 13 residues. Between the trimmed V and J ends, which lost 0 bases and 5 bases, there was a span of 7 bases.

CDR3 nucleotides: TGTGCCAGCAGTTACGCGGCGGACTCCTACGAGCAGTACTTC. Translation: CASSYAADSYEQYF. This rearrangement joins TRBV6-2 or TRBV6-3 to TRBJ2-7, with unresolved D. From germline, CDR1 is MNHEY and CDR2 SVGEGT. The CDR3 length is 14 residues. V lost 2 bases, J lost 0 bases, and 8 bases lay in between.

This chain links TRBV28 with TRBJ1-6; 8 nucleotides match TRBD1. The germline V gene has CDR1 MDHEN and CDR2 SYDVKM. The J segment lost 6 bases and the V segment lost 6 bases, leaving 7 bases of the junction unmatched. The CDR3 has 15 amino acids. CDR3 sequence: CASRGGRGLNSPLHF. The CDR3 DNA is TGTGCCAGCAGGGGGGGCAGGGGGCTTAATTCACCCCTCCACTTT.

The chain carries TRBV2 and TRBJ2-3; TRBD2 matches 8 bases. Looked up from germline, CDR1 is SNHLY and CDR2 is FYNNEI. CDR3 length equals 13 residues. Germline trimming cut 8 bases from V and 1 base from J; bases unmatched to any gene: 2. CDR3 DNA sequence: TGTGCCAGCGTAGCGGGGCGCACAGATACGCAGTATTTT. It encodes CASVAGRTDTQYF.

The rearrangement links TRBV5-1 to TRBJ2-1; tentative D call: TRBD1 (6 bases). Trimming removed 0 bases from V and 2 bases from J, with 15 bases in between. The CDR3 is made up of 17 amino acids. The germline V gene has CDR1 SGHRS and CDR2 YFSETQ. The CDR3 bases are TGCGCCAGCAGCTTGGAAGGTCTGGGACATCCCTACAATGAGCAGTTCTTC. This sequence encodes CASSLEGLGHPYNEQFF.

This clone was seen a single time. The CDR3 spells CASNSQGAGGELFF. CDR3 coding DNA: TGTGCCAGTAACTCACAGGGGGCGGGCGGGGAGCTGTTTTTT. The rearrangement uses TRBV2 and TRBJ2-2; TRBD1 matches 9 bases. V gave up 9 bases and J gave up 7 bases; unmatched junction bases: 9. The CDR3 length is 14 residues. Germline V lookup: CDR1 SNHLY, CDR2 FYNNEI.

The J gene is TRBJ1-2, the V gene TRBV5-6; D might be TRBD1 (6 bases). The CDR3 contains 16 residues. CDR1 and CDR2 from the germline V gene are SGHDT and YYEEEE. V lost 1 base and J 4 bases, leaving 17 bases between the germline ends. This chain's CDR3 is CASSLFRGGQGYGYTF. The CDR3 region has the DNA TGTGCCAGCAGCTTGTTCCGGGGGGGCCAGGGCTATGGCTACACCTTC.

The J gene is TRBJ2-1, the V gene TRBV28; D might be TRBD2 (6 bases). Trimming took off 6 bases at V and 7 bases at J, with 16 bases between the two ends. Germline V CDR1 and CDR2: MDHEN, SYDVKM. The CDR3 is made up of 14 amino acids. The CDR3 DNA is TGTGCCAGCAGCGCGGGACGACTACCTAATGAGCAGTTCTTC. Amino acid sequence: CASSAGRLPNEQFF.

The rearrangement joins TRBV19 to TRBJ1-1; tentatively, D is TRBD1 (5 bases). CDR3 length equals 14 residues. The germline V gene has CDR1 LNHDA and CDR2 SQIVND (reference sequence). Trimming took 5 bases from V and 4 from J, leaving 14 bases between them. The CDR3 sequence is CASSSVRGSTEAFF. The CDR3 DNA follows: TGTGCCAGTAGTTCGGTTAGGGGTAGCACTGAAGCTTTCTTT.

The chain joins TRBV10-3 to TRBJ1-1; no reliable D call. Germline V CDR1 and CDR2: ENHRY, SYGVKD. CDR3 length: 15 residues. V lost 3 bases to trimming and J lost 4 bases, with 15 bases between them. The CDR3 nucleotides are TGTGCCATCAGTGAAGGTGGCGGGGTGGGCACTGAAGCTTTCTTT. Translating gives CAISEGGGVGTEAFF.